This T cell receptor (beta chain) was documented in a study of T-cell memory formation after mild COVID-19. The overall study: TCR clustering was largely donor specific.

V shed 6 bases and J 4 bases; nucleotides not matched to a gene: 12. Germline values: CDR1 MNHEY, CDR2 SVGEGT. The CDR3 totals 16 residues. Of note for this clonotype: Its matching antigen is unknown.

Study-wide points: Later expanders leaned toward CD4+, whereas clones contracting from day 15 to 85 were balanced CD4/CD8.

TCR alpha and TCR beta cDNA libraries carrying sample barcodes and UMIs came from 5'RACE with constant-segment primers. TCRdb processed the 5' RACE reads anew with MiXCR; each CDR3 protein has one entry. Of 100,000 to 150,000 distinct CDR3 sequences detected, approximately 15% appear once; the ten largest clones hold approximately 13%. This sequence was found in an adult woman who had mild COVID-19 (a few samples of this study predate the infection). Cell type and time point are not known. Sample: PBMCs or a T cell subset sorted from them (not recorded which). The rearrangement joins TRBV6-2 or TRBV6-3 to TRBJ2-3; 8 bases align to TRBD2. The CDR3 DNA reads TGTGCCAGCAGACCTCTAGCGGGTCTCCCAGCAGATACGCAGTATTTT. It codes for CASRPLAGLPADTQYF.